The next 9 T cell receptor beta chains were all read from a single sample in a study of blood T cell repertoires in COVID-19 (dated by TCRdb to the early 2020s). Library preparation was by the immunoSEQ multiplex PCR assay. The table was pulled from immuneACCESS by TCRdb, which kept in-frame rearrangements only. Such tables lose some clones; where checked, under half of the loss comes from unresolved V genes, and the rest has no known cause. The sample includes under 250,000 clones, with about 90% observed a single time. Of the sample, 3% to 3.5% falls within the top ten clones. Sequencing was done on a sample of peripheral blood. The receptors originated from a young man with active or convalescent COVID-19.

The rearrangement joins TRBV5-1 to TRBJ1-2, with 10 bases fitting TRBD1. Germline lookup yields CDR1 SGHRS and CDR2 YFSETQ. The V segment lost 5 bases and the J segment 0 bases; nucleotides outside the gene matches: 16. This CDR3 is 19 amino acids long. CDR3 in amino acids: CASRGTGAVITEANYGYTF. The CDR3 bases are TGCGCCAGCAGGGGGACAGGGGCCGTGATAACCGAAGCTAACTATGGCTACACCTTC.

This chain links TRBV11-3 with TRBJ1-1; D gene uncertain. Trimming removed 0 bases from V and 0 bases from J, with 8 bases in between. The CDR3 is 15 residues long. The germline V gene encodes CDR1 SGHNT and CDR2 YENEEA. The CDR3 sequence: CASSLEPGLNTEAFF. CDR3 sequence (DNA): TGTGCCAGCAGCTTAGAGCCGGGTTTGAACACTGAAGCTTTCTTT.

The V gene is TRBV3-1 (or the pseudogene TRBV3-2), the J gene TRBJ1-2, with 10 bases that match TRBD1. After removal of 3 bases from V and 3 bases from J, the junction contained 7 bases not matched to a gene. CDR3 length: 16 residues. Germline lookup yields CDR1 LGHDT and CDR2 YNNKEL (reference sequence). This chain's CDR3 is CASSQSGTGAYYGYTF. The CDR3 DNA reads TGTGCCAGCAGCCAGTCCGGGACAGGGGCTTACTATGGCTACACCTTC.

The chain links TRBV13 to TRBJ2-7; D gene unclear. The length of the CDR3 is 14 residues. From germline, CDR1 is PRHDT and CDR2 FYEKMQ (reference sequence). V dropped 2 bases and J dropped 7 bases, with 15 bases sitting between them. The CDR3 loop reads CASSLLARAAEQYF. CDR3 in DNA: TGTGCCAGCAGCTTACTGGCGCGTGCGGCAGAGCAGTACTTC.

The chain couples TRBV27 to TRBJ2-3; 12 positions match TRBD2. CDR3 length equals 18 residues. Germline CDR1 MNHEY, CDR2 SMNVEV (reference sequence). V shed 5 bases, J shed 9 bases, and the junction held 18 bases outside the gene matches. The CDR3 DNA is TGTGCCAGCAGTCTGACTAGCGGGAGTCAATTTTCTCAGACAACGCAGTATTTT. Its translation: CASSLTSGSQFSQTTQYF.

This chain uses TRBV5-1 with TRBJ2-3; 12 bases fit TRBD2. Unmatched junction bases numbered 14, after V lost 4 bases and J lost 11 bases. CDR1 SGHRS and CDR2 YFSETQ come from the germline V gene. The CDR3 length is 16 residues. CDR3 region: CASSPSATSGGFGQYF. The DNA for the CDR3 is TGCGCCAGCAGCCCCTCTGCGACTAGCGGGGGTTTCGGGCAGTATTTT.

This chain uses TRBV29-1 with TRBJ1-2, with a possible D match to TRBD1 (5 bases). The germline CDR1 and CDR2 sequences are SQVTM and ANQGSEA. The CDR3 is made up of 13 amino acids. The V gene lost 1 base and the J gene lost 5 bases, with 11 bases spanning the gap. CDR3 protein: CSVEGGHEYGYTF. For the CDR3, the DNA is TGCAGCGTTGAAGGCGGACACGAGTATGGCTACACCTTC.

The chain links TRBV5-4 to TRBJ2-1; D is perhaps TRBD1 (7 bases). The CDR3 sequence is 13 residues long. The germline gives CDR1 SGHNT, CDR2 YYREEE (reference sequence). The V gene lost 6 bases and the J gene lost 9 bases, with 16 bases spanning the gap. DNA for the CDR3: TGTGCCAGCACCCTGCAGGGGGACTCTGAGCAGTTCTTC. This codes for CASTLQGDSEQFF.

The rearrangement uses TRBV9 and TRBJ1-3; D gene ambiguous. There are 14 residues in the CDR3. V was shortened by 4 bases and J by 3 bases, with 11 bases between the two germline ends. From germline, CDR1 is SGDLS and CDR2 YYNGEE. The CDR3 DNA follows: TGTGCCAGCAGCCCCCCGGGAGTTGGAAACACCATATATTTT. Translated: CASSPPGVGNTIYF.